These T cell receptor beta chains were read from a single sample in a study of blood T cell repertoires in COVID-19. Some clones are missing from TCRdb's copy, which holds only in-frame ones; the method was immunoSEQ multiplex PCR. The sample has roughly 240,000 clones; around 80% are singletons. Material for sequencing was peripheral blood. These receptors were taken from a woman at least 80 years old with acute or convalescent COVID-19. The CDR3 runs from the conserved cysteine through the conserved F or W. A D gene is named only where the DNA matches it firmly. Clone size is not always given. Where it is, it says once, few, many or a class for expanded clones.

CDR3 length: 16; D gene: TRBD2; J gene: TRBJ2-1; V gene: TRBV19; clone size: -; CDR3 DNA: TGTGCCAGTAGTATAGCAGCGGGAGGGCCAGGTAATGAGCAGTTCTTC; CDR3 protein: CASSIAAGGPGNEQFF
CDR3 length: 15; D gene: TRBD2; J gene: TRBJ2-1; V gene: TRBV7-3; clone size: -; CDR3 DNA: TGTGCCAGCAGCGAGACTAGCGGGAGTAGTAATGAGCAGTTCTTC; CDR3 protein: CASSETSGSSNEQFF
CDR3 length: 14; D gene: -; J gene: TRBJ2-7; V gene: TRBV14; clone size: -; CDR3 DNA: TGTGCCAGCAGCCCCCTTGGAGCCTCCTACGAGCAGTACTTC; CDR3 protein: CASSPLGASYEQYF
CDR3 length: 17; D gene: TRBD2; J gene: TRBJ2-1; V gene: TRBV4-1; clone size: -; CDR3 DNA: TGCGCCAGCAGCCAAGGGTTTCTGGGGGAGGGTAGGCATGAGCAGTTCTTC; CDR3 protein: CASSQGFLGEGRHEQFF
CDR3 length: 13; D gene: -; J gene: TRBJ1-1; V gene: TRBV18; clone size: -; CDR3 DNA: TGTGCCAGCTCGGCAGGGATGAACACTGAAGCTTTCTTT; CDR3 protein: CASSAGMNTEAFF
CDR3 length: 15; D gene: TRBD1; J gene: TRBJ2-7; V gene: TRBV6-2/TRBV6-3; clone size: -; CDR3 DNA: TGTGCCAGCAGTTACTCGACGACAGGGATATACGAGCAGTACTTC; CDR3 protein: CASSYSTTGIYEQYF
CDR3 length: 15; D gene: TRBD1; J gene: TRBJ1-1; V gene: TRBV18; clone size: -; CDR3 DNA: TGTGCCAGCTCACCGTGGGGACAGGCGGGTACTGAAGCTTTCTTT; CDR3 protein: CASSPWGQAGTEAFF
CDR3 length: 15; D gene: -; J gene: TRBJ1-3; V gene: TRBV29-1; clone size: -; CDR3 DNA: TGCAGCGTTGAAGGGTCCTGGGGGCCTGGAAACACCATATATTTT; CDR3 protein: CSVEGSWGPGNTIYF
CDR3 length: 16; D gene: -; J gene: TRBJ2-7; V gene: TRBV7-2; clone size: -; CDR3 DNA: TGTGCCAGCAGCTTAATGGGAGCAACACCCGGGTACGAGCAGTACTTC; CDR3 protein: CASSLMGATPGYEQYF
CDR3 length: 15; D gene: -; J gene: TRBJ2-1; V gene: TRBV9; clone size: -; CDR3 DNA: TGTGCCAGCAGCGTAGAGAGGGTGTCCTACAATGAGCAGTTCTTC; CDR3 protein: CASSVERVSYNEQFF
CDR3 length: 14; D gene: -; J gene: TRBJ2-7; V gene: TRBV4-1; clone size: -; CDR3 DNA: TGCGCCAGCAGGGCGGTACTGAGCTCCTACGAGCAGTACTTC; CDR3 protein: CASRAVLSSYEQYF
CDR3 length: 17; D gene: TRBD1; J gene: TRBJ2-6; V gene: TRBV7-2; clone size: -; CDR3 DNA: TGTGCCAGCAGTTTTTACAGGGGGCAGTCCGGGGCCAACGTCCTGACTTTC; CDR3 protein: CASSFYRGQSGANVLTF
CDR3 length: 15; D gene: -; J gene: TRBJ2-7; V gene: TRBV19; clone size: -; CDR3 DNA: TGTGCCAGTAGTATAGGGTGGGCGCCGAGTTACGAGCAGTACTTC; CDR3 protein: CASSIGWAPSYEQYF
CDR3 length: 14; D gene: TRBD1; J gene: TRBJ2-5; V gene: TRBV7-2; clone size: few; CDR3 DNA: TGTGCCAGCAGCCAAGGGACAGGTGGAGAGACCCAGTACTTC; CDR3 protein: CASSQGTGGETQYF
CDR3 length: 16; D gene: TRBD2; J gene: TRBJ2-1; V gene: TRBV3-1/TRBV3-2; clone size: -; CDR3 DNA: TGTGCCAGCCAAGAGACTAGCGGGAGTTGGTCCAATGAGCAGTTCTTC; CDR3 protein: CASQETSGSWSNEQFF
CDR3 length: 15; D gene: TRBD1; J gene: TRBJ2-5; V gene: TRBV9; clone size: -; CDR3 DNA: TGTGCCAGCAGCGTAACAGACAGGGATGGGGAGACCCAGTACTTC; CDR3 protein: CASSVTDRDGETQYF
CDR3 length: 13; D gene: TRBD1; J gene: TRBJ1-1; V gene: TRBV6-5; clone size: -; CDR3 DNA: TGTGCCAGCAAACAGGGGGCGTATGCTGAAGCTTTCTTT; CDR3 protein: CASKQGAYAEAFF
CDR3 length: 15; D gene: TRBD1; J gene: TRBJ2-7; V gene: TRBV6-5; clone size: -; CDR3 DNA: TGTGCCAGCAGCCGGGACAGGGGGTGGGATCCCGAGCAGTACTTC; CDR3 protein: CASSRDRGWDPEQYF
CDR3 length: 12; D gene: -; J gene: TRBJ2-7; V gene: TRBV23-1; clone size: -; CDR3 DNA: TGCGCCAGGCCATGCGGGTCCTACGAGCAGTACTTC; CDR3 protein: CARPCGSYEQYF
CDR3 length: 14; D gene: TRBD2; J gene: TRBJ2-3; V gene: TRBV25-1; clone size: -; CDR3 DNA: TGTGCCAGCAGTGATCTAGCGGGGGATGATACGCAGTATTTT; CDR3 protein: CASSDLAGDDTQYF
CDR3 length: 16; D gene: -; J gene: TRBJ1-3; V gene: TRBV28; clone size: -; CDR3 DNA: TGTGCCAGCAGTAGGTCACAGGGATCTTCTGGAAACACCATATATTTT; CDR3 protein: CASSRSQGSSGNTIYF
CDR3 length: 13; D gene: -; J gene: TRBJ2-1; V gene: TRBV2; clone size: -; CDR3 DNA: TGTGCCAGCATCAGGGAATTGGACAATGAGCAGTTCTTC; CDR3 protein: CASIRELDNEQFF
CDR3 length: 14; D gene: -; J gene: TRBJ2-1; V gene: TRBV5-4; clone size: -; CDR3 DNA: TGTGCCAGCAGCCTCCCTCTAGGATATAATGAGCAGTTCTTC; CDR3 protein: CASSLPLGYNEQFF
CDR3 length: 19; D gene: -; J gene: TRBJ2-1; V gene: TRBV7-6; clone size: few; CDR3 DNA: TGTGCCAGCAGCTTAGATTCGCGTCCCTTAAGGAGCTCCTACAATGAGCAGTTCTTC; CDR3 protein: CASSLDSRPLRSSYNEQFF
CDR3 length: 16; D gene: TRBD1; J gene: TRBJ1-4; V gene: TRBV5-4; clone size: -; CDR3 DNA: TGTGCCAGCAGCCCGGGACAGGGAATAACTAATGAAAAACTGTTTTTT; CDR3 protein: CASSPGQGITNEKLFF
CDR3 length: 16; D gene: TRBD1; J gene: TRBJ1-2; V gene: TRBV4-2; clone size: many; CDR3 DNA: TGTGCCAGCAGCCAAGCCCGGGCAGGGGGCATCTATGGCTACACCTTC; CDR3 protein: CASSQARAGGIYGYTF
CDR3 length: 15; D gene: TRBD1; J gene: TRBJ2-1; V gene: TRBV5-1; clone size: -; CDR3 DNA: TGCGCCAGCAGCAGGGGACAGGGGAAATACAATGAGCAGTTCTTC; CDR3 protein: CASSRGQGKYNEQFF
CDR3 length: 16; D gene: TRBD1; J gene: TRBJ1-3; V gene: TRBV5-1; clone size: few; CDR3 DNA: TGCGCCAGCAGCCCACACAGGGGAAACTCTGGAAACACCATATATTTT; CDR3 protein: CASSPHRGNSGNTIYF
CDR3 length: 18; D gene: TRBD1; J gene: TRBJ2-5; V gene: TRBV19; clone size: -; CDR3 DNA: TGTGCCAGTAGTATAAAAGGACAGGGGGCCCTGTGGGTAGAGACCCAGTACTTC; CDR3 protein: CASSIKGQGALWVETQYF
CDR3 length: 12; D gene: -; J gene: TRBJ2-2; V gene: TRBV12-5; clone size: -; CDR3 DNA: TGTGCTAGTGGGCGGTGGCCCGGGGAGCTGTTTTTT; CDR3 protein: CASGRWPGELFF
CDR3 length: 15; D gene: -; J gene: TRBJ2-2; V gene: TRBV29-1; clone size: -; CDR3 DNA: TGCAGCGTTACACAGGGCGGAACGAACACCGGGGAGCTGTTTTTT; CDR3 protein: CSVTQGGTNTGELFF
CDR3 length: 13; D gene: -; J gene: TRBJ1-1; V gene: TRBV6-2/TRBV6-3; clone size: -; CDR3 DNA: TGTGCCAGCAGTTATGGGCCCGCCACTGAAGCTTTCTTT; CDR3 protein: CASSYGPATEAFF
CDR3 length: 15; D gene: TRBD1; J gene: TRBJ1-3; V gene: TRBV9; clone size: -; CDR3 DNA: TGTGCCAGCAGCGGAGGGACAGCTCCTGGAAACACCATATATTTT; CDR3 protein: CASSGGTAPGNTIYF
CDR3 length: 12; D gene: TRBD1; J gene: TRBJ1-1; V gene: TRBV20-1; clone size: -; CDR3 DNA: TGCAGTGCTAGTGGGACAGGTGACGAAGCTTTCTTT; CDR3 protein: CSASGTGDEAFF
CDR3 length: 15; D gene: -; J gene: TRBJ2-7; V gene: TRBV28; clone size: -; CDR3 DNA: TGTGCCAGCAGTTCACCCTGGACAGCCACCTACGAGCAGTACTTC; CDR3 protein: CASSSPWTATYEQYF
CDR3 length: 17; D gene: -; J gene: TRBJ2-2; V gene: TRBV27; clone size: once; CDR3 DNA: TGTGCCAGCAACCCCAGGGGGGTTAGCGCGAACACCGGGGAGCTGTTTTTT; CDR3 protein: CASNPRGVSANTGELFF
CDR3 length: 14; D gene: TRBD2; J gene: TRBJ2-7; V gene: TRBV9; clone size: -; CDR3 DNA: TGTGCCAGCAGCGCGACTAGCGGGGGCTACGAGCAGTACTTC; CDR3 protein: CASSATSGGYEQYF